A single sample gave rise to the 13 T cell receptor beta chains below, sequenced in a study of T cell changes during pregnancy in multiple sclerosis. TCRdb's copy holds only in-frame clones and misses some; the assay was immunoSEQ multiplex PCR. The sample contains fewer than 65,000 clones, 91% of which appear only once. The sample consisted of peripheral blood, taken in the third trimester of pregnancy. These receptors were obtained from a female donor in good health, enrolled as a control in a pregnancy study.

This clone has just a few counts. This chain connects TRBV7-9 to TRBJ1-1; D not resolved. Trimming pared 10 bases from V and 7 bases from J, leaving 19 bases between. Looked up from germline, CDR1 is SEHNR and CDR2 is FQNEAQ (reference sequence). The CDR3 loop spans 13 amino acids. This CDR3 is CAIVGAESREAFF. The CDR3 DNA reads as TGTGCCATCGTGGGCGCCGAATCCCGTGAAGCTTTCTTT.

The chain uses TRBV2 and TRBJ2-3; 8 nucleotides align to TRBD1. Germline loops: CDR1 SNHLY, CDR2 FYNNEI. J lost 2 bases, V lost 7 bases, and 5 bases had no gene match. The CDR3 runs to 14 residues. This chain's CDR3 is CASNDRGYTDTQYF. The CDR3 region has the DNA TGTGCCAGCAACGACAGGGGCTACACAGATACGCAGTATTTT.

Only one count was recorded for this clone. The chain uses TRBV19 and TRBJ1-4; TRBD1 matches 7 bases. J was trimmed by 10 bases and V by 9 bases; bases with no gene match: 8. Per the germline V gene, CDR1 is LNHDA and CDR2 is SQIVND (reference sequence). The length of the CDR3 is 12 residues. CDR3 DNA sequence: TGTGCCAGCAGGGGGATAAAGGGAAAACTGTTTTTT. It yields the protein CASRGIKGKLFF.

The V and J genes are TRBV4-1 and TRBJ1-1; no firm D call. The CDR3 is 14 residues long. The V and J ends lost 1 base and 5 bases respectively, with 11 bases between them. Germline CDR1 and CDR2: MGHRA and YSYEKL. CDR3 loop: CASSQGPLLTEAFF. The CDR3 nucleotides are TGCGCCAGCAGCCAAGGTCCCCTGTTGACTGAAGCTTTCTTT.

The chain uses TRBV18 and TRBJ2-6; possibly TRBD1 for D (6 bases). The CDR3 is 15 amino acids. V was clipped by 4 bases and J by 3 bases, with 10 bases between them. Germline-derived CDR1 and CDR2 are KGHSH and LQKENI. The CDR3 reads CASSRDNSGANVLTF. CDR3 in DNA: TGTGCCAGCTCACGGGACAATAGTGGGGCCAACGTCCTGACTTTC.

This clone was seen once. The V and J genes are TRBV4-1 and TRBJ2-7; possible D gene TRBD2, 5 bases. The V end was cut by 0 bases, the J end by 3 bases, with 12 bases between. The V gene's germline CDR1 is MGHRA and CDR2 YSYEKL. The CDR3 is made up of 15 amino acids. The CDR3 DNA sequence: TGCGCCAGCAGCCAAGACGTGCAAGGAGGCTACGAGCAGTACTTC. Protein: CASSQDVQGGYEQYF.

The V call is TRBV7-6, the J call TRBJ2-7, with 10 positions matching TRBD2. The CDR3 is made up of 15 amino acids. Germline trimming cut 5 bases from V and 6 bases from J; bases unmatched to any gene: 10. Germline lookup yields CDR1 SGHVS and CDR2 FNYEAQ. CDR3 nucleotide sequence: TGTGCCAGCAGCCCAATAGCGGGAGGCATGCCCGAGCAGTACTTC. It is translated as CASSPIAGGMPEQYF.

This chain links TRBV5-1 with TRBJ2-3; 8 nucleotides match TRBD1. Germline values: CDR1 SGHRS, CDR2 YFSETQ. V lost 2 bases and J lost 3; bases outside the gene matches: 5. CDR3 length: 15 residues. The DNA of the CDR3 is TGCGCCAGCAGCTTTGGGGACAGGAGAACAGATACGCAGTATTTT. Its translation: CASSFGDRRTDTQYF. The full variable domain, its missing parts supplied by reference TRBV5-1 and TRBJ2-3, is KAGVTQTPRYLIKTRGQQVTLSCSPISGHRSVSWYQQTPGQGLQFLFEYFSETQRNKGNFPGRFSGRQFSNSRSEMNVSTLELGDSALYLCASSFGDRRTDTQYFGPGTRLTVL.

The rearrangement joins TRBV18 to TRBJ1-2, with D possibly being TRBD1 (5 bases). The V gene lost 6 bases and the J gene lost 7 bases, with 15 bases spanning the gap. The length of the CDR3 is 13 residues. Germline-derived CDR1 and CDR2 are KGHSH and LQKENI. DNA for the CDR3: TGTGCCAGCTCCCCGACAGAGGAGGGTGGCTACACCTTC. It yields the protein CASSPTEEGGYTF.

This sequence joins TRBV11-2 and TRBJ1-4, with D uncertain. Germline CDR1 SGHAT, CDR2 FQNNGV. The CDR3 totals 14 residues. Trimming took 5 bases from V and 4 from J, leaving 11 bases between them. The CDR3 loop is CASSPRTFNEKLFF. Written as DNA, the CDR3 is TGTGCCAGCAGCCCCAGAACGTTTAATGAAAAACTGTTTTTT. The full variable domain, with the rest looked up from reference TRBV11-2 and TRBJ1-4, is EAGVAQSPRYKIIEKRQSVAFWCNPISGHATLYWYQQILGQGPKLLIQFQNNGVVDDSQLPKDRFSAERLKGVDSTLKIQPAKLEDSAVYLCASSPRTFNEKLFFGSGTQLSVL.

The rearrangement joins TRBV2 to TRBJ2-7, with D perhaps matching TRBD2 (5 bases). The CDR3 totals 11 residues. Per the germline V gene, CDR1 is SNHLY and CDR2 is FYNNEI. Trimming left V 11 bases short and J 0 bases short, with 8 bases between. CDR3 amino acids: CADGLSYEQYF. The CDR3 DNA is TGTGCCGACGGACTCTCCTACGAGCAGTACTTC.

The chain joins TRBV6-1 to TRBJ2-7; D may be TRBD2 (5 bases). The germline V gene has CDR1 MNHNS and CDR2 SASEGT. The CDR3 runs 14 residues. Trimming cost V 7 bases and J 0 bases, with 13 bases left between them. The CDR3 reads CASKPPGTSYEQYF. Written as DNA, the CDR3 is TGTGCCAGCAAGCCCCCGGGAACCTCCTACGAGCAGTACTTC.

The V call is TRBV5-4, the J call TRBJ1-2, with D possibly matching TRBD1 (5 bases). This CDR3 is 13 amino acids long. CDR1 and CDR2 from the germline V gene are SGHNT and YYREEE (reference sequence). Trimming took off 3 bases at V and 4 bases at J, with 10 bases between the two ends. The CDR3 DNA follows: TGTGCCAGCAGCTCCCGGGACTTCTATGGCTACACCTTC. As protein: CASSSRDFYGYTF.